The next 3 T cell receptor beta chains were all read from a single sample in a study of shared clonotypes between healthy human individuals. Profiling relied on immunoSEQ multiplex PCR, and the TCRdb table lists in-frame clones only, not all of them. This sample has about 2,500,000 clones; around nine tenths occur once, and the top ten carry more than 0.12%. Sample: naive CD4+ T cells sorted from blood. Subset meaning: CD45RA+ positively selected. The receptors originated from a man younger than 30 in good health.

The chain links TRBV19 to TRBJ1-3, with a possible D match to TRBD1 (6 bases). V lost 2 bases to trimming and J lost 2 bases, with 10 bases between them. Germline V gene sequence: CDR1 LNHDA, CDR2 SQIVND (reference sequence). There are 15 residues in the CDR3. The DNA for the CDR3 is TGTGCCAGTAGTATAAGGGGGTTCGCTGGAAACACCATATATTTT. It translates to CASSIRGFAGNTIYF.

Notes on this clone: Different DNA sequences within this sample yield the same CDR3. This chain joins TRBV18 and TRBJ2-1; TRBD1 agrees at 8 bases. Per the germline V gene, CDR1 is KGHSH and CDR2 is LQKENI. V lost 0 bases, J lost 4 bases, and 2 bases stayed unmatched. CDR3 size: 15 residues. CDR3 amino acids: CASSPPGTGYNEQFF. The DNA for the CDR3 is TGTGCCAGCTCACCACCCGGGACAGGTTACAATGAGCAGTTCTTC.

V gene TRBV6-1 combines with J gene TRBJ2-7, with D possibly TRBD2 on 5 matching bases. Germline V CDR1 and CDR2: MNHNS, SASEGT. Trimming took off 6 bases at V and 4 bases at J, with 10 bases between the two ends. CDR3 length: 12 residues. The CDR3 here is CASRELGYEQYF. The CDR3, as DNA: TGTGCCAGCAGGGAACTAGGATACGAGCAGTACTTC.